This TCR beta chain is drawn from a study of human T cells and chemical hapten exposure. Points from the study as a whole: The number of TCRs above 1 in 1000 frequency did not change after DPC sensitization. Controls formed significantly fewer large CDR3 similarity clusters than expanded TCRs did.

Of note for this clonotype: The antigen remains unidentified.

Under the authors' procedure: A per-sample median of around 100,000 TCRs was observed, with a range of about 20,000 to 700,000. TCRdb processed the RACE reads anew with MiXCR; each CDR3 protein has one entry. TCRdb's processing, not the study's, gives the V and J calls here. Found here are 350,000 to 450,000 distinct CDR3 sequences, 4.5% to 6% of them singletons; the top ten hold 2.5% to 3%. The time point denotes: pre-sensitization, week 0. Sample treatment: therapeutic diphenylcyclopropenone sensitization with weekly scalp DPC. The sample here was whole blood, taken in connection with sensitization to the hapten diphenylcyclopropenone (DPC). The sequence was obtained from a woman aged 45-60 years with alopecia areata. Some clones in this sample may be carry-over from other donors' samples.

The CDR3 sequence: CASSHGASSDTQYF. As DNA, the CDR3 is TGTGCCAGCAGCCATGGGGCTAGCTCCGATACGCAGTATTTT. V and J are TRBV3-1 and TRBJ2-3; D might be TRBD1 or TRBD2, each matching 5 bases. Trimming left V 3 bases short and J 6 bases short, with 13 bases between. There are 14 residues in the CDR3. Germline-derived CDR1 and CDR2 are LGHDT and YNNKEL (reference sequence).